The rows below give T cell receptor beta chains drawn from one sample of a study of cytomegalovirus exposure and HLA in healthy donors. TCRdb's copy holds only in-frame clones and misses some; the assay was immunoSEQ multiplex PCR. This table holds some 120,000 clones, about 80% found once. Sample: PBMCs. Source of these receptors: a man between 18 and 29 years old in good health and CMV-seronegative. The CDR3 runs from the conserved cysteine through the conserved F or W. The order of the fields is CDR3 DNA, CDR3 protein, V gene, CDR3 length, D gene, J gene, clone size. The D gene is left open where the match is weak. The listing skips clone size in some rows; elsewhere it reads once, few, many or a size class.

cdr3_nt: TGCGCCAGCAGCCTCACAGGGGGAAATGGAAACACCATATATTTT; cdr3_aa: CASSLTGGNGNTIYF; v_call: TRBV5-1; cdr3_length: 15; d_call: TRBD1; j_call: TRBJ1-3; clone_size: -
cdr3_nt: TGTGCCAGCAGTCGAGGACTAGCGGGGGTCTCCTACGAGCAGTACTTC; cdr3_aa: CASSRGLAGVSYEQYF; v_call: TRBV27; cdr3_length: 16; d_call: TRBD2; j_call: TRBJ2-7; clone_size: -
cdr3_nt: TGTGCCAGCAGCATACAGGGGTTGGATGGAAACACCATATATTTT; cdr3_aa: CASSIQGLDGNTIYF; v_call: TRBV7-8; cdr3_length: 15; d_call: TRBD1; j_call: TRBJ1-3; clone_size: -
cdr3_nt: TGTGCCAGCAGACTGACAAGGGGCGGCTCCTACGAGCAGTACTTC; cdr3_aa: CASRLTRGGSYEQYF; v_call: TRBV11-2; cdr3_length: 15; d_call: -; j_call: TRBJ2-7; clone_size: -
cdr3_nt: TGTGCCAGCAGTTCAGGGGGGAGCTCCTACAATGAGCAGTTCTTC; cdr3_aa: CASSSGGSSYNEQFF; v_call: TRBV27; cdr3_length: 15; d_call: -; j_call: TRBJ2-1; clone_size: -
cdr3_nt: TGTGCCAGCAGCTTAGTCGGGGTCGGGTACGAGCAGTACTTC; cdr3_aa: CASSLVGVGYEQYF; v_call: TRBV7-2; cdr3_length: 14; d_call: -; j_call: TRBJ2-7; clone_size: -
cdr3_nt: TGTGCCAGTACGGAGAGTTATAATTCACCCCTCCACTTT; cdr3_aa: CASTESYNSPLHF; v_call: TRBV19; cdr3_length: 13; d_call: -; j_call: TRBJ1-6; clone_size: few
cdr3_nt: TGCAGTGCCCCCTTCGGAGACACCATATATTTT; cdr3_aa: CSAPFGDTIYF; v_call: TRBV20-1; cdr3_length: 11; d_call: -; j_call: TRBJ1-3; clone_size: -
cdr3_nt: TGTGCCAGCAGCTGGAGCTTAGCGGGGGGGCCGGGCGGGGAGCTGTTTTTT; cdr3_aa: CASSWSLAGGPGGELFF; v_call: TRBV11-2; cdr3_length: 17; d_call: TRBD2; j_call: TRBJ2-2; clone_size: -
cdr3_nt: TGTGCCAGCAGTATAAATTCCTGGACAGGTGCCTCAACTAATGAAAAACTGTTTTTT; cdr3_aa: CASSINSWTGASTNEKLFF; v_call: TRBV27; cdr3_length: 19; d_call: TRBD1; j_call: TRBJ1-4; clone_size: -
cdr3_nt: TGCGCCAGCAGCTTGTTACGGGCGCGGGACAATGAGCAGTTCTTC; cdr3_aa: CASSLLRARDNEQFF; v_call: TRBV5-1; cdr3_length: 15; d_call: -; j_call: TRBJ2-1; clone_size: -
cdr3_nt: TGTGCCAGCGGCATAGGGCGGGGGCCCCTCTACGAGCAGTACTTC; cdr3_aa: CASGIGRGPLYEQYF; v_call: TRBV6-6; cdr3_length: 15; d_call: -; j_call: TRBJ2-7; clone_size: -
cdr3_nt: TGTGCCAGTAGTCCGGCCTGGGGGGGAATGCGAAACACCATATATTTT; cdr3_aa: CASSPAWGGMRNTIYF; v_call: TRBV19; cdr3_length: 16; d_call: -; j_call: TRBJ1-3; clone_size: -
cdr3_nt: TGCGCCAGCAGCGAGGGACTAAGCTATGGCTACACCTTC; cdr3_aa: CASSEGLSYGYTF; v_call: TRBV5-1; cdr3_length: 13; d_call: -; j_call: TRBJ1-2; clone_size: -
cdr3_nt: TGTGCCAGCAGCAGGTCTACTTTGCCCACTGAAGCTTTCTTT; cdr3_aa: CASSRSTLPTEAFF; v_call: TRBV2; cdr3_length: 14; d_call: -; j_call: TRBJ1-1; clone_size: few
cdr3_nt: TGTGCCAGCAGCTTGAAGAGTAGAGCAGGGTTGAACACTGAAGCTTTCTTT; cdr3_aa: CASSLKSRAGLNTEAFF; v_call: TRBV5-4; cdr3_length: 17; d_call: -; j_call: TRBJ1-1; clone_size: -
cdr3_nt: TGTGCCAGCAGTTATGGGGGGGTCAATCAGCCCCAGCATTTT; cdr3_aa: CASSYGGVNQPQHF; v_call: TRBV6-6; cdr3_length: 14; d_call: -; j_call: TRBJ1-5; clone_size: -
cdr3_nt: TGTGCCAGCAGCTTAAGTAGGTCGAGGACAGATACGCAGTATTTT; cdr3_aa: CASSLSRSRTDTQYF; v_call: TRBV11-1; cdr3_length: 15; d_call: -; j_call: TRBJ2-3; clone_size: -
cdr3_nt: TGCGCCAGCAGCTTGACGCCAGGGGTTGATCAGCCCCAGCATTTT; cdr3_aa: CASSLTPGVDQPQHF; v_call: TRBV5-1; cdr3_length: 15; d_call: -; j_call: TRBJ1-5; clone_size: few
cdr3_nt: TGTGCCAGCAGCCAAGGAGCGGGCTCCCGTCCCGGGGAGCTGTTTTTT; cdr3_aa: CASSQGAGSRPGELFF; v_call: TRBV4-2; cdr3_length: 16; d_call: -; j_call: TRBJ2-2; clone_size: -
cdr3_nt: TGTGCTAGTGAAGGACAACTGCAGGGCAATCAGCCCCAGCATTTT; cdr3_aa: CASEGQLQGNQPQHF; v_call: TRBV12-5; cdr3_length: 15; d_call: -; j_call: TRBJ1-5; clone_size: -
cdr3_nt: TGTGCCAGCAGCCAAGGGACAGTACTTCAAGAGACCCAGTACTTC; cdr3_aa: CASSQGTVLQETQYF; v_call: TRBV14; cdr3_length: 15; d_call: -; j_call: TRBJ2-5; clone_size: -
cdr3_nt: TGTGCCAGCAGTTCGACAGGGGGCGGGGGTCAGCCCCAGCATTTT; cdr3_aa: CASSSTGGGGQPQHF; v_call: TRBV25-1; cdr3_length: 15; d_call: TRBD1; j_call: TRBJ1-5; clone_size: -
cdr3_nt: TGTGCCAGCAGCCCTGGGACAGTTACTGGGGCCAACGTCCTGACTTTC; cdr3_aa: CASSPGTVTGANVLTF; v_call: TRBV13; cdr3_length: 16; d_call: TRBD1; j_call: TRBJ2-6; clone_size: few
cdr3_nt: TGTGCCAGCAGACTAGGACAGTCTGGGGCCAACGTCCTGACTTTC; cdr3_aa: CASRLGQSGANVLTF; v_call: TRBV5-6; cdr3_length: 15; d_call: -; j_call: TRBJ2-6; clone_size: -
cdr3_nt: TGTGCCAGCTCACATTCGGGGTTCCAAGAGACCCAGTACTTC; cdr3_aa: CASSHSGFQETQYF; v_call: TRBV18; cdr3_length: 14; d_call: -; j_call: TRBJ2-5; clone_size: -
cdr3_nt: TGTGCCAGCTCCCGGGCAGCGGCGGACACCGGGGAGCTGTTTTTT; cdr3_aa: CASSRAAADTGELFF; v_call: TRBV18; cdr3_length: 15; d_call: -; j_call: TRBJ2-2; clone_size: -
cdr3_nt: TGTGCCAGTGCTGGGCTCCCTGGAAACACCATATATTTT; cdr3_aa: CASAGLPGNTIYF; v_call: TRBV19; cdr3_length: 13; d_call: -; j_call: TRBJ1-3; clone_size: -
cdr3_nt: TGTGCCAGCAGCCCGGGATACAATGAGCAGTTCTTC; cdr3_aa: CASSPGYNEQFF; v_call: TRBV7-2; cdr3_length: 12; d_call: -; j_call: TRBJ2-1; clone_size: -
cdr3_nt: TGCGCCAGCAGCTTGGGCGGGGGGGCGACAGATACGCAGTATTTT; cdr3_aa: CASSLGGGATDTQYF; v_call: TRBV5-1; cdr3_length: 15; d_call: TRBD2; j_call: TRBJ2-3; clone_size: few
cdr3_nt: TGTGCCAGCAGGGACAGGGGTGCAGCTGGAAACACCATATATTTT; cdr3_aa: CASRDRGAAGNTIYF; v_call: TRBV6-5; cdr3_length: 15; d_call: TRBD1; j_call: TRBJ1-3; clone_size: once
cdr3_nt: TGTGCCAGCAGCAACTCGGGACAGGGTACAGAGACCCAGTACTTC; cdr3_aa: CASSNSGQGTETQYF; v_call: TRBV5-6; cdr3_length: 15; d_call: TRBD1; j_call: TRBJ2-5; clone_size: -
cdr3_nt: TGTGCCAGCAGCTTGGGACAGGGAAGCACAGATACGCAGTATTTT; cdr3_aa: CASSLGQGSTDTQYF; v_call: TRBV7-2; cdr3_length: 15; d_call: TRBD1; j_call: TRBJ2-3; clone_size: -
cdr3_nt: TGTGCCAGTAGTAGCGGACAGGGAGGGCGAAAACCCCAGCATTTT; cdr3_aa: CASSSGQGGRKPQHF; v_call: TRBV19; cdr3_length: 15; d_call: TRBD1; j_call: TRBJ1-5; clone_size: few
cdr3_nt: TGCGCCAGCAGCTTAAGCGGGGGCGCGGAGACCCAGTACTTC; cdr3_aa: CASSLSGGAETQYF; v_call: TRBV5-1; cdr3_length: 14; d_call: TRBD2; j_call: TRBJ2-5; clone_size: -
cdr3_nt: TGCGCCAGCAGCCTCCCCCCCAGTCCAGAGCAGTTCTTC; cdr3_aa: CASSLPPSPEQFF; v_call: TRBV5-1; cdr3_length: 13; d_call: -; j_call: TRBJ2-1; clone_size: once
cdr3_nt: TGCGCCAGCAGCTTGGCCGGCGGCAGGGTAAACGAGCAGTACTTC; cdr3_aa: CASSLAGGRVNEQYF; v_call: TRBV5-1; cdr3_length: 15; d_call: -; j_call: TRBJ2-7; clone_size: -
cdr3_nt: TGTGCCATCAGGACTAGCGGGACCACTAGCACAGATACGCAGTATTTT; cdr3_aa: CAIRTSGTTSTDTQYF; v_call: TRBV10-3; cdr3_length: 16; d_call: TRBD2; j_call: TRBJ2-3; clone_size: -
cdr3_nt: TGTGCCAGCAGCTTGTTTAGTTACAATGAGCAGTTCTTC; cdr3_aa: CASSLFSYNEQFF; v_call: TRBV5-6; cdr3_length: 13; d_call: -; j_call: TRBJ2-1; clone_size: -
cdr3_nt: TGTGCCAGCAGCTTAATGGGCACAAGCTCTGGGGCCAACGTCCTGACTTTC; cdr3_aa: CASSLMGTSSGANVLTF; v_call: TRBV7-8; cdr3_length: 17; d_call: -; j_call: TRBJ2-6; clone_size: -
cdr3_nt: TGTGCCAGCAGTGAACTGGGGGGGGCGGGAAACATTCAGTACTTC; cdr3_aa: CASSELGGAGNIQYF; v_call: TRBV2; cdr3_length: 15; d_call: -; j_call: TRBJ2-4; clone_size: -
cdr3_nt: TGTGCCAGCGTAGGGGACTCTCCTCTGAGTGGAAACACCATATATTTT; cdr3_aa: CASVGDSPLSGNTIYF; v_call: TRBV7-4; cdr3_length: 16; d_call: -; j_call: TRBJ1-3; clone_size: -
cdr3_nt: TGTGCCAGCAGCTTGGGAGGGGGAGCTTTCTTT; cdr3_aa: CASSLGGGAFF; v_call: TRBV5-6; cdr3_length: 11; d_call: -; j_call: TRBJ1-1; clone_size: -